These 3 T cell receptor beta chains were sequenced from one sample in a study of radiotherapy plus CTLA-4 blockade in lung cancer (dated by TCRdb to about 2018). The receptor library was made with the immunoSEQ multiplex PCR assay. The table comes from immuneACCESS by way of TCRdb, which keeps in-frame sequences with V and J called. Part of the clones is missing from these tables; in studies checked, under half for an unresolved V gene and the rest for unknown reasons. Across this sample there are 20,000 or so clones, with more than 75% seen only once. The ten largest account for 20% to 30% of the sample. Material: peripheral blood, obtained from a patient treated with radiotherapy plus ipilimumab. The receptors derive from a human donor with non-small cell lung cancer whose response to radiotherapy plus ipilimumab could not be evaluated.

The gene calls are TRBV5-1 and TRBJ2-7, with 9 nucleotides matching TRBD1. J lost 0 bases, V lost 3 bases, and 4 bases had no gene match. Germline assignment: CDR1 SGHRS and CDR2 YFSETQ. The CDR3 totals 15 residues. CDR3 in amino acids: CASSWTGEASYEQYF. DNA for the CDR3: TGCGCCAGCAGCTGGACAGGGGAGGCCTCCTACGAGCAGTACTTC.

This clone was observed a few times. The chain is built from TRBV5-6 and TRBJ1-2; the D gene is possibly TRBD1 (5 bases). The CDR3 has 12 amino acids. Germline V gene lookup returns CDR1 SGHDT and CDR2 YYEEEE. The V end was cut by 4 bases, the J end by 8 bases, with 12 bases between. The CDR3 reads CASSLRGIGYTF. CDR3 in DNA: TGTGCCAGCAGCCTTAGGGGAATCGGCTACACCTTC.

The chain combines TRBV9 with TRBJ1-2, with D tentatively TRBD1 (6 bases). Germline CDR1 reads SGDLS; CDR2 reads YYNGEE. Trimming pared 0 bases from V and 8 bases from J, leaving 20 bases between. The CDR3 is 16 residues long. CDR3 sequence (DNA): TGTGCCAGCAGCGTAGTTTCGGGGGGCGCAGGCCAAGGCTACACCTTC. This gives the protein CASSVVSGGAGQGYTF.